The 4 T cell receptor beta chains below come from one sample, sequenced in a study of CD8+ T cells in alopecia areata (dated by TCRdb to 2016 to 2019). The library was built by means of the immunoSEQ multiplex PCR assay. RNA was extracted from all samples and reverse transcribed into cDNA as template for TCR sequencing. The immuneACCESS repertoire file appears here via TCRdb, limited to in-frame rearrangements. These files lack a portion of the clones; in checked studies, under half of the deficit traces to unresolved V genes, and the cause of the others is not known. This sample contains approximately 300,000 clones, none of which is a singleton. Roughly 1.2% of the sample comes from the top ten. Pooled mouse cutaneous lymph node cells were stained for CD4, CD8alpha, NKG2D, NKG2ACE and other markers, then sorted on a BD Influx. Material for sequencing was CD4+ T cells sorted from a lymph node. The receptors were gathered from a C3H/HeJ mouse with alopecia areata. Mice in this strain carry MHC haplotype H2-k.

This clone was observed a handful of times. The genes are named according to mouse. The DNA read from the CDR3 is TGTGCCAGCAGTGATAAGGGACAACGCCAAGAC. Translated: CASSDKGQRQD. The entire CDR3 reads CASSDKGQRQDTQYF. The V and J genes are TRBV13-3 and TRBJ2-5; TRBD1 might be the D (6 bases). From the germline J gene comes the end of the CDR3, since the read stops 4 residues before it. The V end was cut by 1 base, the J end by 2 bases, with 11 bases between. Germline CDR1 and CDR2: NNHDY and SYVADS. The CDR3 spans 15 residues. Based on the CDR3 plus reference TRBV13-3 and TRBJ2-5, the full variable domain is EAAVTQSPRSKVAVTGGKVTLSCHQTNNHDYMYWYRQDTGHGLRLIHYSYVADSTEKGDIPDGYKASRPSQENFSLILELASLSQTAVYFCASSDKGQRQDTQYFGPGTRLLVL.

A few counts support this clone. Gene names and germline match the mouse. Read coverage stops 4 residues before the CDR3 terminus; the germline J gene supplies the remainder. The J gene is TRBJ1-2, the V gene TRBV13-2; 8 positions match TRBD1. Trimming at V came to 2 bases and at J to 3 bases, leaving 3 bases not matched to a gene. Germline V gene data show CDR1 as NNHNN and CDR2 as SYGAGS (reference sequence). The CDR3 has 14 residues. The part of the CDR3 DNA that was read is TGTGCCAGCGGTGAAGCAGGGGGCGACTCC. Translated: CASGEAGGDS. The CDR3 in full is CASGEAGGDSDYTF.

This clone was counted between two and nine times. Genes and germline come from the mouse. The CDR3 end lies 4 residues beyond the end of the read and is filled in from the germline J gene. The genes are TRBV13-1 and TRBJ1-1, with 7 bases matching TRBD1. The germline CDR1 and CDR2 sequences are NSHNY and SYGAGN. With 5 bases clipped from V and 3 bases from J, the junction kept 4 bases outside the gene matches. The CDR3 sequence is 13 residues long. The covered CDR3 bases are TGTGCCAGCAGAGGGACAGCTGACACA. This codes for CASRGTADT. The full CDR3 is CASRGTADTEVFF.

This clone was observed at least ten times. Gene names refer to mouse genes. Coverage ceases 4 residues before the CDR3 finishes, and the germline J gene fills in the end. The rearrangement links TRBV17 to TRBJ1-2, with 10 bases aligning to TRBD1. The CDR3 contains 14 residues. Per the germline V gene, CDR1 is MNHDT and CDR2 is YYDKIL. Trimming took 8 bases from V and 4 from J; bases not matched to a gene: 7. The DNA read from the CDR3 is TGTGCTAGCGCCCCGGGACAGGGGATCTCC. Amino acid sequence: CASAPGQGIS. The full CDR3 sequence reads CASAPGQGISDYTF.